The rows below give T cell receptor beta chains drawn from one sample of a study of blood T cells in healthy people across ages. TCRdb reanalysed the 5' RACE reads using MiXCR and keeps one entry per CDR3 protein. The sample includes 700,000 or so distinct CDR3 sequences, about a fifth seen only once; the top ten take about 22%. The sequencing sample was made of blood. The source of these receptors is a man between 65 and 85 years old in good health. Each CDR3 is given with its conserved first and last residue. A D gene is named only where the DNA matches it firmly. Clone size is not always given. Where it is, it says once, few, many or a class for expanded clones.

abundance	d_gene	v_gene	len	j_gene	CDR3nt	CDR3aa
NA	NA	TRBV7-9	15	TRBJ1-4	TGTGCCAGCAGCTTATCGGCGACAACTAATGAAAAACTGTTTTTT	CASSLSATTNEKLFF
NA	NA	TRBV7-8	14	TRBJ2-7	TGTGCCAGCAGCTTAGCAGAGGGGCTTTACGAGCAGTACTTC	CASSLAEGLYEQYF
many	NA	TRBV18	13	TRBJ2-5	TGTGCCAGCTCACGGACAGCCCAAGAGACCCAGTACTTC	CASSRTAQETQYF
few	NA	TRBV7-2	17	TRBJ1-4	TGTGCCAGCAGCCCCCAGCCACCGCGACTGGAGGGCGGAAAACTGTTTTTT	CASSPQPPRLEGGKLFF
NA	TRBD2	TRBV18	12	TRBJ2-3	TGTGCCAGCTCACCACAGGTGGTAGCGGGGTATTTT	CASSPQVVAGYF
many	TRBD2	TRBV20-1	15	TRBJ2-3	TGCAGTGCTAATGGGGGCGGGGGGGCCGCAGATACGCAGTATTTT	CSANGGGGAADTQYF
few	NA	TRBV14	18	TRBJ1-2	TGTGCCAGCAGCCAAGATCCGCGAAGACAGTTTTCTGAGTATGGCTACACCTTC	CASSQDPRRQFSEYGYTF
many	NA	TRBV29-1	12	TRBJ1-4	TGCAGCGCCAGGGGTTACGGGGAAAAACTGTTTTTT	CSARGYGEKLFF
NA	NA	TRBV7-8	16	TRBJ1-4	TGTGCCAGCAGCTCAGGGCGCCTTACGGGCAAGGAAAAACTGTTTTTT	CASSSGRLTGKEKLFF
many	NA	TRBV20-1	12	TRBJ1-5	TGCAGTGCTAGTACGGGGAGCCAGCCCCAGCATTTT	CSASTGSQPQHF
few	TRBD2	TRBV7-9	15	TRBJ2-1	TGTGCCAGCAGCCCGACTAGCGGCCTATACAATGAGCAGTTCTTC	CASSPTSGLYNEQFF
NA	NA	TRBV2	17	TRBJ1-6	TGTGCCAGCATGTGGGGCGTCCCAACAGACTATAATTCACCCCTCCACTTT	CASMWGVPTDYNSPLHF
NA	TRBD2	TRBV7-8	16	TRBJ2-2	TGTGCCAGCAGCTCAGACGGGGGGATATGGACCGGGGAGCTGTTTTTT	CASSSDGGIWTGELFF
once	NA	TRBV5-1	15	TRBJ2-2	TGCGCCAGCAGCTTGGTGGGGGCTACCACCGGGGAGCTGTTTTTT	CASSLVGATTGELFF
NA	TRBD1	TRBV24-1	16	TRBJ2-2	TGTGCCACCAGCATGCCGGGACAGGGTAGAACCGGGGAGCTGTTTTTT	CATSMPGQGRTGELFF